This is a list of T cell receptor beta chains from one sample in a study of control samples from healthy donors and cancer patients. Assay: immunoSEQ multiplex PCR; the TCRdb copy retains only in-frame clones and omits some. The repertoire holds fewer than 300,000 clones, approximately 80% seen once, with more than 10% in the top ten. Sequenced input: PBMCs. Every receptor here comes from a woman in her fifties or sixties with lung cancer. The CDR3 runs from the conserved cysteine through the conserved F or W. A D gene is named only where the DNA matches it firmly. A row's size may be missing; if present it is once, few, many or a size class.

clone_size j_call d_call v_call cdr3_nt cdr3_aa
NA TRBJ2-7 TRBD2 TRBV10-1 TGCGCCAGCAGTGAGTCGACTAGCGGGAGAGTCGACGAGCAGTACTTC CASSESTSGRVDEQYF
NA TRBJ1-2 NA TRBV15 TGTGCCACCAGCAGAGGGACAGTATACAATTTCTATGGCTACACCTTC CATSRGTVYNFYGYTF
NA TRBJ2-7 NA TRBV5-6 TGTGCCAGCAGCTTCCGGGGAAATTCCTACGAGCAGTACTTC CASSFRGNSYEQYF
NA TRBJ1-1 TRBD1 TRBV10-3 TGTGCCATCAGACCTGGGACAGCCACTGAAGCTTTCTTT CAIRPGTATEAFF
NA TRBJ2-3 TRBD2 TRBV9 TGTGCCAGCAAGGCGGGAGGACCTGTATCAGATACGCAGTATTTT CASKAGGPVSDTQYF
NA TRBJ1-1 NA TRBV23-1 TGCGCCAGCAGTCAATTAACCGAGAACACTGAAGCTTTCTTT CASSQLTENTEAFF
NA TRBJ1-4 NA TRBV5-1 TGCGCCAGCAGAGAGTCAACTAATGAAAAACTGTTTTTT CASRESTNEKLFF
once TRBJ2-3 TRBD1 TRBV7-2 TGTGCCAGCAGCCTAAACCCTCAGGGGGCCCCGCAGTATTTT CASSLNPQGAPQYF
NA TRBJ1-2 NA TRBV28 TGTGCCAGCAGTTTTCGGCCAGAGTATGTCTACACCTTC CASSFRPEYVYTF
NA TRBJ1-5 NA TRBV5-1 TGCGCCAGCAGCCCGACAGGTAATCAGCCCCAGCATTTT CASSPTGNQPQHF
NA TRBJ2-7 TRBD1 TRBV5-5 TGTGCCAGCAGCTCGGAGGGACAGGGGGCAATATACGAGCAGTACTTC CASSSEGQGAIYEQYF
NA TRBJ2-7 TRBD2 TRBV11-2 TGTGCCAGCAGCTTCCTTACTAGCGGGACGGTGGCAGAGCAGTACTTC CASSFLTSGTVAEQYF
NA TRBJ1-2 NA TRBV19 TGTGCCAGTAGTATCGGGGGCGCCGGTATCTATGGCTACACCTTC CASSIGGAGIYGYTF
once TRBJ2-3 TRBD2 TRBV5-1 TGCGCCAGCAGCTTCGGACTAGCGGGAATTGCAGATACGCAGTATTTT CASSFGLAGIADTQYF
NA TRBJ1-1 NA TRBV25-1 TGTGCCACCAAAAACAGGATGAACACTGAAGCTTTCTTT CATKNRMNTEAFF
NA TRBJ1-1 NA TRBV2 TGTGCCAGCAGGATAGAGGGGAACACTGAAGCTTTCTTT CASRIEGNTEAFF
few TRBJ1-5 NA TRBV2 TGTGCCAGCAGGTCCGGGTTAAGCAATCAGCCCCAGCATTTT CASRSGLSNQPQHF
NA TRBJ2-5 TRBD1 TRBV5-1 TGCGCCAGCAGCTTTTCTCGGGACAGGGGTAAAGAGACCCAGTACTTC CASSFSRDRGKETQYF
once TRBJ2-2 TRBD2 TRBV18 TGTGCCAGCTCACGAACTAGCGCAAACACCGGGGAGCTGTTTTTT CASSRTSANTGELFF
few TRBJ2-7 NA TRBV7-9 TGTGCCAGCGGAAGGGTAACCTACGAGCAGTACTTC CASGRVTYEQYF
NA TRBJ2-5 NA TRBV5-4 TGTGCCAGCAGCTCGTCGGACGAAGGGGAGACCCAGTACTTC CASSSSDEGETQYF
few TRBJ1-3 NA TRBV6-5 TGTGCCAGCAGTTACACCAGGGACGGCACCATATATTTT CASSYTRDGTIYF
once TRBJ2-2 NA TRBV10-1 TGCGCCAGCAGTGAGCGGGGCACCGGGGAGCTGTTTTTT CASSERGTGELFF
NA TRBJ2-3 TRBD2 TRBV5-1 TGCGCCAGCAGCTTTGCGGGGGAGGGAGATACGCAGTATTTT CASSFAGEGDTQYF
NA TRBJ1-1 NA TRBV5-5 TGTGCCAGCAGCGTCCACAGTGGGGGGACTGAAGCTTTCTTT CASSVHSGGTEAFF
NA TRBJ1-4 NA TRBV29-1 TGCAGCGTTTCTAAGAGCGGGGCTAATGAAAAACTGTTTTTT CSVSKSGANEKLFF
NA TRBJ2-3 TRBD1 TRBV3-1/TRBV3-2 TGTGCCAGCAGTCGATTACACAGGGGCCACAGCACAGATACGCAGTATTTT CASSRLHRGHSTDTQYF
NA TRBJ2-1 TRBD2 TRBV7-2 TGTGCCAGCAGCTTCACTAGGGGCGGGAGACGGGGGAATGAGCAGTTCTTC CASSFTRGGRRGNEQFF
NA TRBJ2-2 NA TRBV14 TGTGCCAGCTCCTTGGGGGGACAGATTTACACCGGGGAGCTGTTTTTT CASSLGGQIYTGELFF
NA TRBJ1-2 NA TRBV15 TGTGCCACCAGCAGTCTCTCTTTAAGGGGGACCAACTATGGCTACACCTTC CATSSLSLRGTNYGYTF
NA TRBJ1-1 NA TRBV6-6 TGTGCCAGCAGCCAGACTAGTGGGGCAAACACTGAAGCTTTCTTT CASSQTSGANTEAFF
NA TRBJ2-3 NA TRBV2 TGTGCCAGCAGTGTGGAGTTAAGCACAGATACGCAGTATTTT CASSVELSTDTQYF
NA TRBJ1-4 NA TRBV7-8 TGTGCCAGCAGCTTCGGTGGGAGACCTAATGAAAAACTGTTTTTT CASSFGGRPNEKLFF
NA TRBJ2-3 TRBD2 TRBV5-1 TGCGCCAGCAGCCTAGGAACTGGACTAGCGGGAGCAGATACGCAGTATTTT CASSLGTGLAGADTQYF
NA TRBJ2-7 NA TRBV5-6 TGTGCCAGCAGCTTGGGACACTTCTACGAGCAGTACTTC CASSLGHFYEQYF
NA TRBJ1-1 NA TRBV19 TGTGCCAGTAATATACAGGGCGGGGGCGCGCCTGAAGCTTTCTTT CASNIQGGGAPEAFF
NA TRBJ1-5 NA TRBV3-1/TRBV3-2 TGTGCCAGCAGCCAAGAAAGGGCCGGGGGGCCCCAGCATTTT CASSQERAGGPQHF
NA TRBJ1-2 NA TRBV5-6 TGTGCCAGCAGCTTGCGGTATGGCTACACCTTC CASSLRYGYTF
NA TRBJ2-3 NA TRBV5-4 TGTGCCAGCAGCGACCAGGCCGCAGGGGATACGCAGTATTTT CASSDQAAGDTQYF
NA TRBJ1-2 NA TRBV10-3 TGTGCCATCAGTCATTCAGCTAACTATGGCTACACCTTC CAISHSANYGYTF
NA TRBJ2-5 TRBD2 TRBV5-1 TGCGCCAGCAGCAGGGGGACTAGCGGAGACCAAGAGACCCAGTACTTC CASSRGTSGDQETQYF
NA TRBJ2-2 NA TRBV15 TGTGCCACCAGCAGAGAGTGGGGAACCGGGGAGCTGTTTTTT CATSREWGTGELFF
NA TRBJ2-7 NA TRBV7-9 TGTGCCAGCAGCTTTTCAGGGTACGAGCAGTACTTC CASSFSGYEQYF
NA TRBJ2-5 TRBD1 TRBV19 TGTGCCACCAGCGGAGGGCGGGACAGGGTCTTAGAGACCCAGTACTTC CATSGGRDRVLETQYF
NA TRBJ1-3 NA TRBV5-4 TGTGCCAGCAGCTTGGCGGGGGCCTCTGGAAACACCATATATTTT CASSLAGASGNTIYF
NA TRBJ2-7 TRBD2 TRBV28 TGTGCCAGCTTTGCGGGAGGGACCTACGAGCAGTACTTC CASFAGGTYEQYF
NA TRBJ1-1 NA TRBV3-1/TRBV3-2 TGTGCCAGCAGCCAGATAAACAGTGAAGCTTTCTTT CASSQINSEAFF
NA TRBJ2-1 NA TRBV24-1 TGTGCCACCAGTGATTTCATGGCACCTTCCTACAATGAGCAGTTCTTC CATSDFMAPSYNEQFF
once TRBJ2-1 TRBD2 TRBV28 TGTGCCAGCAGTGATTCTAGCGGTTTCTACAATGAGCAGTTCTTC CASSDSSGFYNEQFF
NA TRBJ1-2 TRBD1 TRBV6-6 TGTGCCAGCAGCATACAGGGGAAATATGGCTACACCTTC CASSIQGKYGYTF